The rows below give T cell receptor beta chains drawn from one sample of a study of spatial heterogeneity in lung cancer. TCRdb called the 5' RACE reads again in MiXCR, with one record for every CDR3 protein. The sample shows about 120,000 distinct CDR3 sequences, approximately 12% of them seen only once. The sequencing here drew on PBMCs, taken at follow-up. These receptors were obtained from a male donor with early-stage non-small cell lung cancer. Both conserved end residues are part of each CDR3. The order of the fields is CDR3 DNA, CDR3 protein, clone size, D gene, J gene, V gene. D genes are given only for firm matches. Expanded clones get a size class; other rows say once, few or many, or leave the size out.

CDR3nt: TGTGCCAGCAGCTTAGTCGCGGGGCGGAACACCGGGGAGCTGTTTTTT; CDR3aa: CASSLVAGRNTGELFF; abundance: few; d_gene: -; j_gene: TRBJ2-2; v_gene: TRBV11-3
CDR3nt: TGTGCCAGTAGTATACCGGGACACAAAATCTATGGCTACACCTTC; CDR3aa: CASSIPGHKIYGYTF; abundance: few; d_gene: -; j_gene: TRBJ1-2; v_gene: TRBV19
CDR3nt: TGTGCCAGCAGCTTGTCCGGACGGATCTACGAGCAGTACTTC; CDR3aa: CASSLSGRIYEQYF; abundance: -; d_gene: -; j_gene: TRBJ2-7; v_gene: TRBV7-8
CDR3nt: TGCAGTGCTCCCTTGACGGCTAGCGGGGGTTTTCGCACAGATACGCAGTATTTT; CDR3aa: CSAPLTASGGFRTDTQYF; abundance: many; d_gene: TRBD2; j_gene: TRBJ2-3; v_gene: TRBV20-1
CDR3nt: TGCAGTGCTAGGGCAGAAAACTATGGCTACACCTTC; CDR3aa: CSARAENYGYTF; abundance: many; d_gene: -; j_gene: TRBJ1-2; v_gene: TRBV20-1
CDR3nt: TGTGCCAGCAGTTACTCGCAGGGGGAAGCTTTCTTT; CDR3aa: CASSYSQGEAFF; abundance: once; d_gene: -; j_gene: TRBJ1-1; v_gene: TRBV6-2/TRBV6-3
CDR3nt: TGCGCCAGCGGGGCGAGGGGCCTCACAGATACGCAGTATTTT; CDR3aa: CASGARGLTDTQYF; abundance: -; d_gene: -; j_gene: TRBJ2-3; v_gene: TRBV5-1
CDR3nt: TGCAGTGCCCCGCTTCCCGGGAGTAGGTCCTACAATGAGCAGTTCTTC; CDR3aa: CSAPLPGSRSYNEQFF; abundance: many; d_gene: -; j_gene: TRBJ2-1; v_gene: TRBV20-1
CDR3nt: TGTGCCAGCAGTTTGACAGTATGGAACACTGAAGCTTTCTTT; CDR3aa: CASSLTVWNTEAFF; abundance: -; d_gene: -; j_gene: TRBJ1-1; v_gene: TRBV28
CDR3nt: TGTGCCAGCAGCCAAGACTTGCCGGGCGGGGGCTCTGGAAACACCATATATTTT; CDR3aa: CASSQDLPGGGSGNTIYF; abundance: -; d_gene: -; j_gene: TRBJ1-3; v_gene: TRBV3-1
CDR3nt: TGTGCCAGCACCGAGGGGGGGCACACAGATACGCAGTATTTT; CDR3aa: CASTEGGHTDTQYF; abundance: few; d_gene: -; j_gene: TRBJ2-3; v_gene: TRBV12-3/TRBV12-4
CDR3nt: TGTGCCATCCGGACAGAGACTCATCAGCCCCAGCATTTT; CDR3aa: CAIRTETHQPQHF; abundance: -; d_gene: -; j_gene: TRBJ1-5; v_gene: TRBV10-3
CDR3nt: TGCAGTGCTCGAGGGGACAGGGTACCCGGGGCCAACGTCCTGACTTTC; CDR3aa: CSARGDRVPGANVLTF; abundance: -; d_gene: TRBD1; j_gene: TRBJ2-6; v_gene: TRBV20-1
CDR3nt: TGTGCCAGCACTGAACCCCCCTCCTACGAGCAGTACTTC; CDR3aa: CASTEPPSYEQYF; abundance: few; d_gene: -; j_gene: TRBJ2-7; v_gene: TRBV6-6
CDR3nt: TGTGCCAGTAGCGCCGCTGGACAGGACAACACCGGGGAGCTGTTTTTT; CDR3aa: CASSAAGQDNTGELFF; abundance: -; d_gene: TRBD1; j_gene: TRBJ2-2; v_gene: TRBV19
CDR3nt: TGTGCCAGCAGTGAACAGCCCAATGTCGCAGATACGCAGTATTTT; CDR3aa: CASSEQPNVADTQYF; abundance: few; d_gene: -; j_gene: TRBJ2-3; v_gene: TRBV2
CDR3nt: TGTGCCACCAGTGATTTGACGAAAAGGGGTGGCTACACCTTC; CDR3aa: CATSDLTKRGGYTF; abundance: many; d_gene: -; j_gene: TRBJ1-2; v_gene: TRBV24-1
CDR3nt: TGTGCCAGCAGCTCGAGCGGAACTAGCACAGATACGCAGTATTTT; CDR3aa: CASSSSGTSTDTQYF; abundance: few; d_gene: -; j_gene: TRBJ2-3; v_gene: TRBV11-3
CDR3nt: TGCGCCAGCAGCTTTTCGCGATCGAGCTCCTACGAGCAGTACTTC; CDR3aa: CASSFSRSSSYEQYF; abundance: -; d_gene: -; j_gene: TRBJ2-7; v_gene: TRBV5-1
CDR3nt: TGTGCCAGCAGTTACTCGCCCTCTGAAGCTTTCTTT; CDR3aa: CASSYSPSEAFF; abundance: few; d_gene: -; j_gene: TRBJ1-1; v_gene: TRBV6-5
CDR3nt: TGCGCCAGCAGCTTGGGACAGGGAGGCGAGCAGTACTTC; CDR3aa: CASSLGQGGEQYF; abundance: many; d_gene: -; j_gene: TRBJ2-7; v_gene: TRBV5-1
CDR3nt: TGTGCCAGCTCACCGGGCCGGGAAGGGAGCTACACCTTC; CDR3aa: CASSPGREGSYTF; abundance: few; d_gene: -; j_gene: TRBJ1-2; v_gene: TRBV18
CDR3nt: TGTGCCAGCAGCCTCCAAAGCGGGAGATCCTACAATGAGCAGTTCTTC; CDR3aa: CASSLQSGRSYNEQFF; abundance: once; d_gene: TRBD2; j_gene: TRBJ2-1; v_gene: TRBV7-3
CDR3nt: TGTGCCAGCAGTTTTCGGAGAACTAGCGGGGGGCGCACCGGGGAGCTGTTTTTT; CDR3aa: CASSFRRTSGGRTGELFF; abundance: many; d_gene: TRBD2; j_gene: TRBJ2-2; v_gene: TRBV27